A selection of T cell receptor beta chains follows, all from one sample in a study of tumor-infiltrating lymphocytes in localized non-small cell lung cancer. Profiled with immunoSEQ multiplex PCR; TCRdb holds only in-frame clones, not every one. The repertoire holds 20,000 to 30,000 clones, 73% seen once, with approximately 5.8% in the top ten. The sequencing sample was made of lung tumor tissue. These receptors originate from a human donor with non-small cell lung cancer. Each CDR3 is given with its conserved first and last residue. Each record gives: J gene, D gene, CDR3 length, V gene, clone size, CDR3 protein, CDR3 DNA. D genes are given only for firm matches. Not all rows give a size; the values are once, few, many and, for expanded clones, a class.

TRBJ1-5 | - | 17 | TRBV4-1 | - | CASSQAAVQERNQPQHF | TGCGCCAGCAGCCAAGCCGCCGTACAGGAACGCAATCAGCCCCAGCATTTT
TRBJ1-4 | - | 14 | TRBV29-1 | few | CSVAPTGVNEKLFF | TGCAGCGTTGCTCCGACAGGAGTCAATGAAAAACTGTTTTTT
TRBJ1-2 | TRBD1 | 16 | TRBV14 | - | CASSNRRTGGNYGYTF | TGTGCCAGCAGCAATCGCCGGACAGGGGGTAACTATGGCTACACCTTC
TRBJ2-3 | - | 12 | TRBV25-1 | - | CASSQSADTQYF | TGTGCCAGCAGTCAAAGCGCAGATACGCAGTATTTT
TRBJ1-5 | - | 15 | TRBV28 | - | CASSITGYSNQPQHF | TGTGCCAGCAGCATTACAGGGTATAGCAATCAGCCCCAGCATTTT
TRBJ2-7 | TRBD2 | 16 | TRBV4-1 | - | CASSQEPAGGPYEQYF | TGCGCCAGCAGCCAAGAACCGGCGGGGGGTCCGTACGAGCAGTACTTC
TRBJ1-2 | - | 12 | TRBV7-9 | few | CASSGGISGYTF | TGTGCCAGCAGCGGGGGGATCTCCGGCTACACCTTC
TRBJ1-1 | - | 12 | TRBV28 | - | CASSLLDTEAFF | TGTGCCAGCAGTTTATTAGACACTGAAGCTTTCTTT
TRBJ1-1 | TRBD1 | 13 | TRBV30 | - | CAWSRDSNTEAFF | TGTGCCTGGAGTCGGGACAGCAACACTGAAGCTTTCTTT
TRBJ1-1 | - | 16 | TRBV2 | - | CASTQEGAAMNTEAFF | TGTGCCAGCACTCAGGAAGGGGCTGCGATGAACACTGAAGCTTTCTTT
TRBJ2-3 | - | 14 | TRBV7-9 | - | CASSLGTRLDTQYF | TGTGCCAGCAGCCTCGGGACACGCCTGGATACGCAGTATTTT
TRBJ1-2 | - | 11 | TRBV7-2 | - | CATSFWYGYTF | TGTGCCACCAGTTTTTGGTATGGCTACACCTTC
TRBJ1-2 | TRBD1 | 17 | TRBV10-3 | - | CAISESLPGQGPDGYTF | TGTGCCATCAGTGAGTCTCTACCGGGACAGGGGCCGGATGGCTACACCTTC
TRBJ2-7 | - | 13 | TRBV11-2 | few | CASSLAEGGEQYF | TGTGCCAGCAGCTTAGCTGAGGGGGGAGAGCAGTACTTC
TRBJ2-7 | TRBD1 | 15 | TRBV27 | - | CASSLSGTGVYEQYF | TGTGCCAGCAGTTTATCAGGGACAGGGGTCTACGAGCAGTACTTC
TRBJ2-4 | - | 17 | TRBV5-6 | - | CASSSLSAGASQNIQYF | TGTGCCAGCAGCTCACTTTCGGCAGGTGCTAGCCAAAACATTCAGTACTTC
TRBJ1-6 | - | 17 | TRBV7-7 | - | CASSLLNLSGALRPLHF | TGTGCCAGCAGCTTATTGAATCTGTCAGGCGCCCTACGTCCCCTCCACTTT
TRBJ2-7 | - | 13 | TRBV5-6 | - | CASGFGDFYEQYF | TGTGCCAGCGGGTTCGGAGATTTCTACGAGCAGTACTTC
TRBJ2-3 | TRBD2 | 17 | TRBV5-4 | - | CASSLASGGKVRYTQYF | TGTGCCAGCAGCTTGGCTAGCGGGGGGAAGGTGCGCTATACGCAGTATTTT
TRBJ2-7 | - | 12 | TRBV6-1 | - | CASSGLDYEQYF | TGTGCCAGCAGTGGTCTGGACTACGAGCAGTACTTC
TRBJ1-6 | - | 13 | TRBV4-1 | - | CASSQAEISPLHF | TGCGCCAGCAGCCAGGCAGAAATTTCACCCCTCCACTTT
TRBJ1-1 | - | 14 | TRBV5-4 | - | CASSSRQMNTEAFF | TGTGCCAGCAGCTCAAGACAGATGAACACTGAAGCTTTCTTT
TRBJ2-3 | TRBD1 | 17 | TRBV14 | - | CASSPLTGTGGTDTQYF | TGTGCCAGCAGCCCATTAACCGGGACAGGGGGCACAGATACGCAGTATTTT
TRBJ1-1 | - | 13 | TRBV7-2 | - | CASTLQANTEAFF | TGTGCCAGCACCTTGCAGGCGAACACTGAAGCTTTCTTT
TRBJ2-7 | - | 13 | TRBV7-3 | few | CASSLLGAGEQYF | TGTGCCAGCAGCCTGCTGGGGGCAGGGGAGCAGTACTTC
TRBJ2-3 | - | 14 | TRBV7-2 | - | CASSTGLTPDTQYF | TGTGCCAGCAGCACCGGACTCACCCCAGATACGCAGTATTTT
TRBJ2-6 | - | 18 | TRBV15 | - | CATSRDEGIVSGANVLTF | TGTGCCACCAGCAGAGATGAGGGAATCGTCTCTGGGGCCAACGTCCTGACTTTC
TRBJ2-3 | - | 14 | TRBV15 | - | CATSRVAATDTQYF | TGTGCCACCAGCAGAGTAGCGGCCACAGATACGCAGTATTTT
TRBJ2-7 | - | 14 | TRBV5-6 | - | CASSPGVFSHEQYF | TGTGCCAGCAGCCCAGGGGTATTTTCCCACGAGCAGTACTTC
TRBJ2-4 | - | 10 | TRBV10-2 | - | CASREGIQYF | TGCGCCAGCAGAGAAGGCATTCAGTACTTC
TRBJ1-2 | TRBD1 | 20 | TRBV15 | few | CATSRVGDWGQINFNYGYTF | TGTGCCACCAGCAGAGTCGGGGATTGGGGACAGATTAACTTTAACTATGGCTACACCTTC
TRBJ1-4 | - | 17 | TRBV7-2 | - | CASSLRGRGIPNEKLFF | TGTGCCAGCAGCCTCCGCGGGAGGGGAATACCAAATGAAAAACTGTTTTTT
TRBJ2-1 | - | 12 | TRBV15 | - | CATSRPGYEQFF | TGTGCCACCAGCAGACCGGGGTATGAGCAGTTCTTC
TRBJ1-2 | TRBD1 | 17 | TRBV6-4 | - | CASSPISVGTGDYGYTF | TGTGCCAGCAGCCCCATAAGCGTTGGGACAGGCGACTATGGCTACACCTTC
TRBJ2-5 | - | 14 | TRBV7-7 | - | CASSRGAGKETQYF | TGTGCCAGCAGCCGGGGGGCCGGTAAAGAGACCCAGTACTTC
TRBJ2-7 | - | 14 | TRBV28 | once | CVTGDLLASYEQYF | TGTGTTACGGGGGACCTCCTCGCATCATACGAGCAGTACTTC
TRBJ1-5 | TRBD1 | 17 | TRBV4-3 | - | CASSQDGRRGLNQPQHF | TGCGCCAGCAGCCAAGATGGTCGCAGGGGGCTGAATCAGCCCCAGCATTTT
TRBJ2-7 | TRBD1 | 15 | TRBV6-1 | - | CASTVGYRGLGEQYF | TGTGCCAGCACCGTCGGCTACAGGGGGTTGGGCGAGCAGTACTTC
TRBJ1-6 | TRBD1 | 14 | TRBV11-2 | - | CASRLQGAGSPLHF | TGTGCCAGCAGACTACAGGGGGCAGGTTCACCCCTCCACTTT
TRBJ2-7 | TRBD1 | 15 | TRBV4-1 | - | CASSPGGTTSYEQYF | TGCGCCAGCAGCCCAGGGGGAACCACCTCCTACGAGCAGTACTTC
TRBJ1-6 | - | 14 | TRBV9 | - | CASSVRADNSPLHF | TGTGCCAGCAGCGTAAGGGCAGATAATTCACCCCTCCACTTT
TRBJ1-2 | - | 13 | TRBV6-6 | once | CASSSWENYGYTF | TGTGCCAGCAGTTCGTGGGAAAACTATGGCTACACCTTC
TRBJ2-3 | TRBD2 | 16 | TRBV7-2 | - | CASSPRPSGGTDTQYF | TGTGCCAGCAGCCCTCGTCCTAGCGGGGGCACAGATACGCAGTATTTT
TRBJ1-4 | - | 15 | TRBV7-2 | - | CASSFTWTVNEKLFF | TGTGCCAGCAGCTTTACATGGACTGTTAATGAAAAACTGTTTTTT
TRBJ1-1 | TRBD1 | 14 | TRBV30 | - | CAWSVGQGGTEAFF | TGTGCCTGGAGTGTAGGCCAGGGGGGGACTGAAGCTTTCTTT
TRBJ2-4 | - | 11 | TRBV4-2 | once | CASSQSNIQYF | TGTGCCAGCAGCCAAAGTAACATTCAGTACTTC
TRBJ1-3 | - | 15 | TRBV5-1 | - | CASSLGRGSGNTIYF | TGCGCCAGCAGCTTGGGCCGGGGCTCTGGAAACACCATATATTTT
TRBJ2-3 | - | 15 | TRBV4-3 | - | CASSQTSGSTDTQYF | TGCGCCAGCAGCCAAACCTCGGGAAGCACAGATACGCAGTATTTT
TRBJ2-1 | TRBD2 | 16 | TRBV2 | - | CASSEAGGDSYNEQFF | TGTGCCAGCAGTGAAGCGGGGGGGGACTCCTACAATGAGCAGTTCTTC
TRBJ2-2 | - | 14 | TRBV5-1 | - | CASSLDTNTGELFF | TGCGCCAGCAGCTTGGACACGAACACCGGGGAGCTGTTTTTT
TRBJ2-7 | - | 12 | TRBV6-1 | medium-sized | CASSEVGDEQYF | TGTGCCAGCAGTGAAGTGGGCGACGAGCAGTACTTC
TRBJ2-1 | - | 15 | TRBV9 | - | CASSVGGDFRNEQFF | TGTGCCAGCAGCGTAGGCGGGGATTTTAGGAATGAGCAGTTCTTC
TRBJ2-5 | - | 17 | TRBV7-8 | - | CASSPETGRGGKETQYF | TGTGCCAGCAGCCCTGAGACGGGTCGAGGTGGGAAAGAGACCCAGTACTTC
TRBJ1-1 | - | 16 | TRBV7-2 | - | CASSFITGGAKTEAFF | TGTGCCAGCAGCTTCATTACTGGGGGGGCAAAGACTGAAGCTTTCTTT
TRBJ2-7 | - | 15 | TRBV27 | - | CASSPTPWFPYEQYF | TGTGCCAGCAGTCCGACACCCTGGTTCCCCTACGAGCAGTACTTC